This T cell receptor beta chain came from a study of OX40 agonist ivuxolimab in advanced cancers. The germline V gene encodes CDR1 SGHDN and CDR2 FVKESK. The CDR3 sequence is 18 residues long. V lost 4 bases to trimming and J lost 3 bases, with 22 bases between them. A note on this clone: As yet, its antigen is unknown.

Notes on the study in general: The study found that CD8+ T cells averaged more expanded clones than CD4+.

Produced via immunoSEQ multiplex PCR; TCRdb's table is partial and in-frame only. This sample has just under 80,000 clones, with approximately 89% found just once. This chain uses TRBV14 with TRBJ2-1, with D possibly being TRBD1 or TRBD2 (5 bases each). Material: CD4+ or CD8+ T cells sorted from blood, obtained in a trial of the OX40 agonist ivuxolimab. This clonotype originated in an adult with an advanced solid tumor such as melanoma, head and neck, liver or kidney cancer. The CDR3 DNA sequence: TGTGCCAGCAGCCGAAACCCCGGGACCGCCCCGTTCTACAATGAGCAGTTCTTC. Protein sequence: CASSRNPGTAPFYNEQFF.